These T cell receptor beta chains were read from a single sample in a study of shared clonotypes between healthy human individuals. Libraries were prepared by immunoSEQ multiplex PCR; TCRdb keeps only in-frame clonotypes and omits some of them. The data contain around 690,000 clones, 90% of them seen just once; the ten biggest clones take up 34%. The specimen sequenced was memory CD8+ T cells from PBMCs. All receptors come from a young man in good health. Some clones in this sample may be carry-over from other donors' samples. CDR3s include the opening cysteine and the closing phenylalanine or tryptophan. The D gene is left open where the match is weak. Clone sizes are given selectively: once, few, many, or a class where the clone is expanded.

TRBV27,NA,NA,TRBJ2-3,CASSSLDIPEDTQYF,TGTGCCAGCAGTTCATTGGACATCCCAGAGGATACGCAGTATTTT
TRBV7-9,NA,NA,TRBJ1-5,CASSSGFRGVGNQPQHF,TGTGCCAGCAGCTCTGGTTTTAGGGGGGTGGGCAATCAGCCCCAGCATTTT
TRBV6-5,NA,NA,TRBJ1-2,CASSYSLGGYGYTF,TGTGCCAGCAGTTACTCCCTGGGGGGGTATGGCTACACCTTC
TRBV15,TRBD2,once,TRBJ2-3,CATSRTSGRGSDTQYF,TGTGCCACCAGCAGAACTAGCGGGAGGGGATCAGATACGCAGTATTTT
TRBV4-2,TRBD2,NA,TRBJ2-7,CASSQEGSGTPYEQYF,TGTGCCAGCAGCCAAGAAGGGAGCGGGACTCCCTACGAGCAGTACTTC
TRBV7-2,NA,NA,TRBJ2-3,CASSARRIQIGDTQYF,TGTGCCAGCAGCGCCAGACGGATACAGATTGGGGATACGCAGTATTTT
TRBV11-3,TRBD1,NA,TRBJ2-1,CASSQRGQISYNEQFF,TGTGCCAGCAGTCAGAGGGGGCAAATATCCTACAATGAGCAGTTCTTC
TRBV28,NA,NA,TRBJ1-5,CASSYFGTPDQPQHF,TGTGCCAGCAGTTATTTCGGGACTCCCGATCAGCCCCAGCATTTT
TRBV19,NA,NA,TRBJ1-1,CASSMGGISEAFF,TGTGCCAGTAGTATGGGGGGTATCTCTGAAGCTTTCTTT
TRBV19,NA,NA,TRBJ2-7,CASSLGVEQYF,TGTGCCAGTAGTCTGGGGGTCGAGCAGTACTTC
TRBV19,NA,once,TRBJ2-7,CASSTHQGSEQYF,TGTGCCAGTAGTACCCACCAGGGTTCCGAGCAGTACTTC
TRBV19,TRBD1,NA,TRBJ2-7,CASSRQGPSYEQYF,TGTGCCAGTAGCCGACAGGGGCCTTCCTACGAGCAGTACTTC
TRBV6-6,NA,once,TRBJ2-7,CASSYTHTNYEQYF,TGTGCCAGCAGTTACACACATACCAACTACGAGCAGTACTTC
TRBV6-1,NA,NA,TRBJ1-4,CASSETVKFVGEKLFF,TGTGCCAGCAGTGAAACGGTTAAGTTCGTGGGGGAAAAACTGTTTTTT
TRBV28,NA,NA,TRBJ2-4,CASSLQVNIQYF,TGTGCCAGCAGTTTACAAGTAAACATTCAGTACTTC
TRBV28,NA,once,TRBJ2-7,CASSAQGISYEQYF,TGTGCCAGCAGTGCTCAGGGGATCTCCTACGAGCAGTACTTC
TRBV19,TRBD1,NA,TRBJ2-1,CASRNRGRQVNGSYNEQFF,TGTGCCAGTAGGAACAGGGGGAGACAGGTCAACGGGTCCTACAATGAGCAGTTCTTC
TRBV9,NA,few,TRBJ1-1,CASSVERYTEAFF,TGTGCCAGCAGCGTAGAAAGGTACACTGAAGCTTTCTTT
TRBV7-8,NA,once,TRBJ2-1,CASSLEGGVYYNEQFF,TGTGCCAGCAGCTTAGAAGGCGGTGTTTACTACAATGAGCAGTTCTTC
TRBV14,NA,NA,TRBJ2-2,CASSQELGYEDTGELFF,TGTGCCAGCAGCCAAGAGTTGGGTTACGAAGACACCGGGGAGCTGTTTTTT
TRBV9,TRBD1,NA,TRBJ2-1,CASSVTGSVVYNEQFF,TGTGCCAGCAGCGTGACAGGGAGCGTTGTTTACAATGAGCAGTTCTTC
TRBV27,NA,few,TRBJ2-7,CASRQGPLSSYEQYF,TGTGCCAGCAGACAGGGACCCCTGAGCTCCTACGAGCAGTACTTC
TRBV5-1,NA,NA,TRBJ1-2,CASSPIRWTGVGYTF,TGCGCCAGCAGCCCCATCCGGTGGACTGGAGTGGGCTACACCTTC
TRBV10-1,NA,once,TRBJ2-1,CASSEGQSGSSSYNEQFF,TGCGCCAGCAGTGAGGGACAGAGCGGGTCCTCCTCCTACAATGAGCAGTTCTTC
TRBV4-3,NA,NA,TRBJ2-1,CASSQDVASYNEQFF,TGCGCCAGCAGCCAAGATGTGGCTAGTTACAATGAGCAGTTCTTC
TRBV4-1,NA,NA,TRBJ2-5,CASSQEGGGHQVETQYF,TGCGCCAGCAGCCAAGAAGGGGGGGGCCATCAAGTTGAGACCCAGTACTTC
TRBV9,TRBD2,NA,TRBJ2-1,CASSASPSGSYNEQFF,TGTGCCAGCAGCGCCTCCCCTAGCGGGTCCTACAATGAGCAGTTCTTC
TRBV9,NA,NA,TRBJ2-1,CASSAEGSSYNEQFF,TGTGCCAGCAGCGCCGAGGGTAGCTCCTACAATGAGCAGTTCTTC
TRBV28,NA,NA,TRBJ1-2,CASSFAGSLHYGYTF,TGTGCCAGCAGTTTTGCGGGGTCCCTTCACTATGGCTACACCTTC
TRBV5-1,NA,few,TRBJ1-1,CASSFSAPGTEAFF,TGCGCCAGCAGCTTCTCCGCCCCCGGAACTGAAGCTTTCTTT
TRBV6-6,NA,NA,TRBJ2-5,CASSYSFDRETQYF,TGTGCCAGCAGTTACTCCTTCGATAGAGAGACCCAGTACTTC
TRBV7-8,NA,NA,TRBJ1-1,CASSSGLSTEAFF,TGTGCCAGCAGCTCAGGGTTAAGCACTGAAGCTTTCTTT
TRBV7-9,TRBD1,NA,TRBJ1-2,CASSLDGTGGDGYTF,TGTGCCAGCAGCTTAGATGGGACAGGGGGCGATGGCTACACCTTC
TRBV14,NA,NA,TRBJ1-2,CASRLSGDDGYTF,TGTGCCAGCAGGCTTTCAGGGGACGATGGCTACACCTTC
TRBV6-1,TRBD1,NA,TRBJ2-5,CASSQGVETQYF,TGTGCCAGCAGTCAGGGGGTGGAGACCCAGTACTTC
TRBV9,TRBD2,NA,TRBJ2-1,CASSEAGEQFF,TGTGCCAGCAGCGAAGCGGGAGAGCAGTTCTTC
TRBV27,NA,NA,TRBJ2-1,CASSLSVSGSYNEQFF,TGTGCCAGCAGTTTAAGTGTCAGCGGAAGTTACAATGAGCAGTTCTTC
TRBV7-8,NA,NA,TRBJ2-1,CASLDNEQFF,TGTGCCAGCCTAGACAATGAGCAGTTCTTC
TRBV27,NA,NA,TRBJ2-1,CASSPRLDEQFF,TGTGCCAGCAGTCCTCGGTTGGATGAGCAGTTCTTC
TRBV10-3,NA,NA,TRBJ2-7,CAISELQAYEQYF,TGTGCCATCAGTGAGCTACAGGCCTACGAGCAGTACTTC
TRBV9,TRBD1,NA,TRBJ1-1,CASSPRTGDFTEAFF,TGTGCCAGCAGCCCAAGGACAGGGGATTTCACTGAAGCTTTCTTT
TRBV5-6,NA,NA,TRBJ2-2,CASSLDTNTGELFF,TGTGCCAGCAGCTTGGACACGAACACCGGGGAGCTGTTTTTT
TRBV27,NA,NA,TRBJ2-3,CASRSRGTQYF,TGTGCCAGCAGGTCGCGAGGGACGCAGTATTTT
TRBV11-2,NA,NA,TRBJ2-1,CASTGRNQYNEQFF,TGTGCCAGCACAGGGAGGAACCAATACAATGAGCAGTTCTTC
TRBV7-9,NA,NA,TRBJ1-5,CASSLDGMWPQHF,TGTGCCAGCAGCTTAGATGGGATGTGGCCCCAGCATTTT
TRBV6-4,NA,NA,TRBJ2-7,CASSDSGYEQYF,TGTGCCAGCAGTGACTCGGGTTACGAGCAGTACTTC
TRBV19,NA,few,TRBJ1-4,CASSISGNEKLFF,TGTGCCAGTAGTATCTCCGGCAATGAAAAACTGTTTTTT
TRBV5-1,NA,NA,TRBJ1-2,CASSLGGSLYGYTF,TGCGCCAGCAGCTTGGGGGGCTCGCTTTATGGCTACACCTTC
TRBV2,NA,NA,TRBJ1-1,CASSPGTGMSTEAFF,TGTGCCAGCAGTCCCGGGACGGGTATGAGCACTGAAGCTTTCTTT